This TCR beta chain was identified in a study of metastatic and nonmetastatic thyroid tumors. On this clone itself: A junction boundary mismatches the germline segment, possibly from a read error.

Thyroid surgery took place with no prior treatment in any patient. TCRdb re-called the PCR reads through MiXCR. The sample records roughly 30,000 clones, about 15% being singletons. Looked up from germline, CDR1 is PRHDT and CDR2 is FYEKMQ (reference sequence). The CDR3 is made up of 13 amino acids. The receptor was isolated from a female donor with papillary thyroid cancer or a benign thyroid nodule (not recorded which). Some clones in this sample may be carry-over from other donors' samples. The sequenced material came from blood. The chain employs TRBV13 and TRBJ1-3; D remains unclear. The CDR3 here is CASSLEGQSNVVF. The CDR3 bases are TGTGCCAGCAGCTTAGAGGGCCAGTCAAATGTTGTTTTT.